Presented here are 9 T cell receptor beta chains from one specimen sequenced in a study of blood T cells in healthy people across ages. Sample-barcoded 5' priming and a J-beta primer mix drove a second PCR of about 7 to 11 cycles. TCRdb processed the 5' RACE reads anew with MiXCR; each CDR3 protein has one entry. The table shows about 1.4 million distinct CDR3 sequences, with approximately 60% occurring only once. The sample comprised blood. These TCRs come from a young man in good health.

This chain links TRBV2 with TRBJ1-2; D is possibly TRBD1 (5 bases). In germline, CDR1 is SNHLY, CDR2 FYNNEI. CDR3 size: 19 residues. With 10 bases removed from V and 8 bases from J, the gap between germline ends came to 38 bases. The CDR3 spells CANPGMEGIKPRPWSGYTF. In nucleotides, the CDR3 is TGTGCCAACCCCGGGATGGAGGGGATTAAGCCAAGGCCCTGGAGCGGCTACACCTTC.

CDR3 amino acids: CASSSKRQGTGYTF. The DNA for the CDR3 is TGTGCCAGCAGCTCGAAACGACAGGGCACAGGCTACACCTTC. The chain carries TRBV7-2 and TRBJ1-2, with TRBD1 identical over 7 bases. The germline V gene encodes CDR1 SGHTA and CDR2 FQGNSA. Germline trimming cut 4 bases from V and 8 bases from J; bases unmatched to any gene: 10. The CDR3 consists of 14 residues.

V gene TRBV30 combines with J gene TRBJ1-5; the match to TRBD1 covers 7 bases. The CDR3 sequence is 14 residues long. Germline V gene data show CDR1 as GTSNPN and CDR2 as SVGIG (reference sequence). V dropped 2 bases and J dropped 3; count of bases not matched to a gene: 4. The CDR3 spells CAWSPDRVNQPQHF. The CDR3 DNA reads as TGTGCCTGGAGTCCCGACAGGGTCAATCAGCCCCAGCATTTT.

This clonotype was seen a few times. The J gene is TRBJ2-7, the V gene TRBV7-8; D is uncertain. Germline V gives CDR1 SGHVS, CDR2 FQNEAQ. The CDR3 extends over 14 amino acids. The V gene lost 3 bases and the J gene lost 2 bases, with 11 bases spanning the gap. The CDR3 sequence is CASSFNGRTYEQYF. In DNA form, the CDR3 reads TGTGCCAGCAGCTTCAACGGACGAACCTACGAGCAGTACTTC.

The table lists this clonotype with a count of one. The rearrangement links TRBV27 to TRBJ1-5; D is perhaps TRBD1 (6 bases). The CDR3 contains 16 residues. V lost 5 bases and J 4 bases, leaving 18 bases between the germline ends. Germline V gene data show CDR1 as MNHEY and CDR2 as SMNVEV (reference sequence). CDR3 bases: TGTGCCAGCAGTCGACGATACAGGGAGGGGAATCAGCCCCAGCATTTT. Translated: CASSRRYREGNQPQHF.

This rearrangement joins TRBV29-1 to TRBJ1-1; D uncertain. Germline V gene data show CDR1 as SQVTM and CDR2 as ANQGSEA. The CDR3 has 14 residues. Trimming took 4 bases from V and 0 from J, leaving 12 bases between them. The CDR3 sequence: CSVGLEFMNTEAFF. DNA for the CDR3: TGCAGCGTTGGGTTGGAGTTCATGAACACTGAAGCTTTCTTT.

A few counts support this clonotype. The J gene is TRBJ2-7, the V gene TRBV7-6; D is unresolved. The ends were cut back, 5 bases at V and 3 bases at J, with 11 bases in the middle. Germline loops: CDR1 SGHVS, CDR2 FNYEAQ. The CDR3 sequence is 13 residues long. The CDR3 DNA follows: TGTGCCAGCAGCCGTAAAGATTTCTACGAGCAGTACTTC. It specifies CASSRKDFYEQYF.

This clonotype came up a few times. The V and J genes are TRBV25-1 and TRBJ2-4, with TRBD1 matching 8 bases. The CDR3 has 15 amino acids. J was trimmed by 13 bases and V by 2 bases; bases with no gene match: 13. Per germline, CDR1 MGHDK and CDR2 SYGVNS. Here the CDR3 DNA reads TGTGCCAGCAGTGAAAAGGGACAGGAACATATTTACCAGTACTTC. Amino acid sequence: CASSEKGQEHIYQYF. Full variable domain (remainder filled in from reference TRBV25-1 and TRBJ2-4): EADIYQTPRYLVIGTGKKITLECSQTMGHDKMYWYQQDPGMELHLIHYSYGVNSTEKGDLSSESTVSRIRTEHFPLTLESARPSHTSQYLCASSEKGQEHIYQYFGAGTRLSVL.

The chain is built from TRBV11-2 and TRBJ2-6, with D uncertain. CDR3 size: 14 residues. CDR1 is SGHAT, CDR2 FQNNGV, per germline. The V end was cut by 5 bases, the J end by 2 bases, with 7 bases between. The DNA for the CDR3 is TGTGCCAGCAGCCGGGCAGCTGGGGCCAACGTCCTGACTTTC. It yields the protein CASSRAAGANVLTF.